This T cell receptor beta chain was retrieved from a study of post-analysis software for immune sequencing data. This clonotype has a handful of counts. The authors incorporated unique molecular identifiers into the TCR beta cDNA libraries. Once roughly 0.85 to 11 million T cells were used, about 510,000 cDNA molecules resulted. Via MiXCR, TCRdb re-called the PCR reads, giving one row per CDR3 protein. The repertoire includes about 680,000 distinct CDR3 sequences, 55% to 60% of them detected once, and 11% sits in the top ten. This clonotype originated in a girl between 2 and 10 years old with multiple sclerosis. The sequenced sample was blood.

The CDR3 region is CSVRQGSSYEQYF. In nucleotides, the CDR3 is TGCAGCGTTCGACAGGGGAGCTCCTACGAGCAGTACTTC. The genes are TRBV29-1 and TRBJ2-7; 8 bases line up with TRBD1. The CDR3 sequence is 13 residues long. Trimming took 5 bases from V and 0 from J; bases not matched to a gene: 3. CDR1 SQVTM and CDR2 ANQGSEA come from the germline V gene.